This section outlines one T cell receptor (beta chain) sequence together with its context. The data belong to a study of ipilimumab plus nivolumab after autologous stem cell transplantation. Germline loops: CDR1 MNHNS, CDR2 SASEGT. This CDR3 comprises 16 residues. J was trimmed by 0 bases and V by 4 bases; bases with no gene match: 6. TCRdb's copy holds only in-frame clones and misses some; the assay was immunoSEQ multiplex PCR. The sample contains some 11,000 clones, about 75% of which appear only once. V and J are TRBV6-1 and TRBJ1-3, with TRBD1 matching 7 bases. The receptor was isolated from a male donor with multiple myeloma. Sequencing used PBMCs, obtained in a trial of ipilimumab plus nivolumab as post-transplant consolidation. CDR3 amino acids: CASSAGQPASGNTIYF. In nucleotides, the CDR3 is TGTGCCAGCAGTGCGGGACAGCCCGCCTCTGGAAACACCATATATTTT.